The sequence of this T cell receptor beta chain was determined in a study of cytomegalovirus exposure and HLA in healthy donors. Healthy donors of bone marrow made up the group. The CDR3 is 15 residues long. Germline lookup yields CDR1 MNHEY and CDR2 SMNVEV (reference sequence). J was trimmed by 7 bases and V by 5 bases; bases with no gene match: 7. Primers included in the PCR were 60 Vbeta and 13 Jbeta primers. Generated by immunoSEQ multiplex PCR, the TCRdb table keeps only in-frame clones and is missing some. The table shows 140,000 to 150,000 clones, with around 84% occurring only once. The chain carries TRBV27 and TRBJ2-1; 11 bases agree with TRBD1. The receptor comes from a man in his forties in good health and CMV-seropositive. Sequencing was carried out using PBMCs. CDR3 nucleotides: TGTGCCAGCAGTCAACCGGGACAGGGGGTGAATGAGCAGTTCTTC. It translates to CASSQPGQGVNEQFF.